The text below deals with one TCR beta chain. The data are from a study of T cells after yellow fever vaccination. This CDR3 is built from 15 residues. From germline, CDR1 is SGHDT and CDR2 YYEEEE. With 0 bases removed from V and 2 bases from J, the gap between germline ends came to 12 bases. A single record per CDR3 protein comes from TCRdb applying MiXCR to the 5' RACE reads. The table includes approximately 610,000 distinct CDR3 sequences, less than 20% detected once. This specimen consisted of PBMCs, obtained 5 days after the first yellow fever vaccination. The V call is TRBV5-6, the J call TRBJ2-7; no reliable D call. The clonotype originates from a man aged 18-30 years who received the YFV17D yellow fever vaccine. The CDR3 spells CASSLAASPTYEQYF. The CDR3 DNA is TGTGCCAGCAGCTTGGCGGCATCACCCACCTACGAGCAGTACTTC.